This TCR beta chain was obtained from a study of blood T cell repertoires in COVID-19. Germline lookup yields CDR1 MNHEY and CDR2 SMNVEV (reference sequence). CDR3 length equals 13 residues. V was trimmed by 5 bases and J by 1 base, leaving 8 bases between them. On this clone: Other DNA sequences in this sample translate to the same CDR3.

The repertoire was sequenced with immunoSEQ multiplex PCR; TCRdb's copy has only in-frame clones and lacks some. The sample consists of tens of thousands of clones, approximately 89% of them appearing once. The V call is TRBV27, the J call TRBJ1-1; D perhaps matches TRBD1 (5 bases). Source material: peripheral blood. This TCR derives from a human donor in a cohort sampled during active COVID-19. CDR3 region: CASSLGGNTEAFF. CDR3 coding DNA: TGTGCCAGCAGTCTGGGGGGGAACACTGAAGCTTTCTTT.